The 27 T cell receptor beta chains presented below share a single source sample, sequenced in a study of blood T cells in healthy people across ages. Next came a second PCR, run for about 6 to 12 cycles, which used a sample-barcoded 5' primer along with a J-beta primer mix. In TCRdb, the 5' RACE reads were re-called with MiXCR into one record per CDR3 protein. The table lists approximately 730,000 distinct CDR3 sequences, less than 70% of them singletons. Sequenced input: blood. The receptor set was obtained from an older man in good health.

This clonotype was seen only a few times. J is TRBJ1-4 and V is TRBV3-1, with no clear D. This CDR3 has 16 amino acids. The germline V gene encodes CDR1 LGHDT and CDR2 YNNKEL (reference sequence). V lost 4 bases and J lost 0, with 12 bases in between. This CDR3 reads CASSLHGDTTNEKLFF. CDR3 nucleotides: TGTGCCAGCAGCCTTCATGGAGATACAACTAATGAAAAACTGTTTTTT.

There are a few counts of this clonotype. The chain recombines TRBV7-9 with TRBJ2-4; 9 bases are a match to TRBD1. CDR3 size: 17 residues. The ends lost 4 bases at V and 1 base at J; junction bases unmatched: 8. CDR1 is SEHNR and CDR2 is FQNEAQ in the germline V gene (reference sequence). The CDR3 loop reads CASSSSDRGGAKNIQYF. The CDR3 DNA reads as TGTGCCAGCAGCTCATCGGACAGGGGAGGGGCCAAAAACATTCAGTACTTC.

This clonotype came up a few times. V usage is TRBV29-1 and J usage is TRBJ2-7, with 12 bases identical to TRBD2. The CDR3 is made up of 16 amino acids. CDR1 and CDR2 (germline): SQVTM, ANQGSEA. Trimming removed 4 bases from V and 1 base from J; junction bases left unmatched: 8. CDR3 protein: CSVVPRTSGISYEQYF. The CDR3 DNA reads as TGCAGCGTTGTCCCCAGGACTAGCGGGATTTCCTACGAGCAGTACTTC.

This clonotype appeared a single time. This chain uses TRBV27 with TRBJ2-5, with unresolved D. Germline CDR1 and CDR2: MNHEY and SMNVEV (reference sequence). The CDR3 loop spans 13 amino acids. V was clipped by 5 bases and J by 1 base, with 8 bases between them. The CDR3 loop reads CASSVRIQETQYF. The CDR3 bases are TGTGCCAGCAGTGTAAGAATCCAAGAGACCCAGTACTTC.

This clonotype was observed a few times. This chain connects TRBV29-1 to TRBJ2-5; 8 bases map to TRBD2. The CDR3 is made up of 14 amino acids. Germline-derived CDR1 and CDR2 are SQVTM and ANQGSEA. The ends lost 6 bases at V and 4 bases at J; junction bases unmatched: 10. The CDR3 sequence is CSVGEAGVGETQYF. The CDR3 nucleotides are TGCAGCGTGGGGGAAGCGGGAGTGGGAGAGACCCAGTACTTC.

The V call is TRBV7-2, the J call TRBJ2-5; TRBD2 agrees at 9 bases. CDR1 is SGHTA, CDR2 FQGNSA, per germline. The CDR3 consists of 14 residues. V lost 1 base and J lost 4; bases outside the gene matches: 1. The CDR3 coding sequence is TGTGCCAGCAGCTTAGTTAGCGGGAGAGAGACCCAGTACTTC. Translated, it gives CASSLVSGRETQYF.

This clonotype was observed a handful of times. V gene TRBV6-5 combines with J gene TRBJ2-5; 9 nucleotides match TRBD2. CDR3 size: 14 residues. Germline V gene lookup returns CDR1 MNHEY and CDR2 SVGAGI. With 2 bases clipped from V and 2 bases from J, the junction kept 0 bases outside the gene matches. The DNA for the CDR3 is TGTGCCAGCAGTTACAGCGGGGGGCAAGAGACCCAGTACTTC. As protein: CASSYSGGQETQYF.

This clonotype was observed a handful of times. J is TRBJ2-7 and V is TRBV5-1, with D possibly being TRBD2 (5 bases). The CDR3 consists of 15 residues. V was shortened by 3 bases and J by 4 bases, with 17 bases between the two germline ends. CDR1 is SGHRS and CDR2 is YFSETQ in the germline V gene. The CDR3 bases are TGCGCCAGCAGCTCCACCGGGGTCCTGGATTACGAGCAGTACTTC. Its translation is CASSSTGVLDYEQYF.

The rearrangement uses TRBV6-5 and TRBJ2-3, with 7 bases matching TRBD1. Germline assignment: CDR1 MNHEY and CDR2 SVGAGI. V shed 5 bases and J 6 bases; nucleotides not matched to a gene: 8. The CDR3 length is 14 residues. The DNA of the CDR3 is TGTGCCAGCAGTCCTACAGGGGAACGGGATACGCAGTATTTT. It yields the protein CASSPTGERDTQYF.

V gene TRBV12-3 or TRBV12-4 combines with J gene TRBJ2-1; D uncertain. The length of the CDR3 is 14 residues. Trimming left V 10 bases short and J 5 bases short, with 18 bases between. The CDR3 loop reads CATRRAGLDNEQFF. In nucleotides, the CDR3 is TGTGCCACCCGCCGGGCAGGTCTAGACAATGAGCAGTTCTTC.

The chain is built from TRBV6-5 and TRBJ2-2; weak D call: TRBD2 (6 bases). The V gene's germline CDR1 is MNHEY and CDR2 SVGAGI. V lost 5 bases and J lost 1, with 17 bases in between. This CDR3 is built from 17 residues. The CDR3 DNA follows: TGTGCCAGCAGTCCCGGGACTGATTATCTGAACACCGGGGAGCTGTTTTTT. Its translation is CASSPGTDYLNTGELFF.

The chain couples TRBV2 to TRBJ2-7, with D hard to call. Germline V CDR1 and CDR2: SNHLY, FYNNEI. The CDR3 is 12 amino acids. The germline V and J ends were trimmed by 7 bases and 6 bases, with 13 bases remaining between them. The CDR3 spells CASMRIVGEQYF. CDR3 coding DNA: TGTGCCAGCATGCGAATAGTGGGCGAGCAGTACTTC. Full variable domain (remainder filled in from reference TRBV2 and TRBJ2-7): EPEVTQTPSHQVTQMGQEVILRCVPISNHLYFYWYRQILGQKVEFLVSFYNNEISEKSEIFDDQFSVERPDGSNFTLKIRSTKLEDSAMYFCASMRIVGEQYFGPGTRLTVT.

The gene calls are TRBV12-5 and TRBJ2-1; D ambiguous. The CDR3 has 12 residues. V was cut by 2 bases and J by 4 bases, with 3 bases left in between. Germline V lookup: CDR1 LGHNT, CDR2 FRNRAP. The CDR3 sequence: CASGLRYNEQFF. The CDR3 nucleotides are TGTGCTAGTGGTTTGAGATACAATGAGCAGTTCTTC.

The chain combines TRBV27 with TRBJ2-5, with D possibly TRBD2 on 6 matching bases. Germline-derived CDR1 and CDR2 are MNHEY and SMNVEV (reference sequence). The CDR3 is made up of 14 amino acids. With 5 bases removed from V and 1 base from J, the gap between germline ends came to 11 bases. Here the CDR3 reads CASSPGSGQETQYF. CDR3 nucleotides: TGTGCCAGCAGTCCGGGTAGCGGCCAAGAGACCCAGTACTTC.

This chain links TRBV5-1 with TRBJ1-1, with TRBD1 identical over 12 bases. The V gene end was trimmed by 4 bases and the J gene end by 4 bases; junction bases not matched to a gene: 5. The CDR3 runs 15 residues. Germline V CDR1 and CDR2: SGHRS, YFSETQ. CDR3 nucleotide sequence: TGCGCCAGCAGCCCTGGGACAGGGGGCTTCACTGAAGCTTTCTTT. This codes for CASSPGTGGFTEAFF.

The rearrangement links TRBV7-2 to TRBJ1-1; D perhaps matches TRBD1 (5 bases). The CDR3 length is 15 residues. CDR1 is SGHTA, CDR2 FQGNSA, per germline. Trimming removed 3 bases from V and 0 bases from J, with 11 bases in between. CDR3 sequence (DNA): TGTGCCAGCAGCTTGGCCGGACACCTGAACACTGAAGCTTTCTTT. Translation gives CASSLAGHLNTEAFF.

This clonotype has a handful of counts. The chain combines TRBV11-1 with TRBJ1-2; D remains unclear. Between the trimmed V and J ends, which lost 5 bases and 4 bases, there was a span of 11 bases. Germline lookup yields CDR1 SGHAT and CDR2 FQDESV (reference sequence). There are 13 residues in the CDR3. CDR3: CASSASEPYGYTF. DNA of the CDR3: TGTGCCAGCAGCGCATCAGAACCCTATGGCTACACCTTC. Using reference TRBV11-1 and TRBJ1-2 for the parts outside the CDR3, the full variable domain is EAEVAQSPRYKITEKSQAVAFWCDPISGHATLYWYRQILGQGPELLVQFQDESVVDDSQLPKDRFSAERLKGVDSTLKIQPAELGDSAMYLCASSASEPYGYTFGSGTRLTVV.

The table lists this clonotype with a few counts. The CDR3 DNA reads TGTGCCAGCAGCTCCCCCGCTAGCGGGAGGGGGTACGAGCAGTACTTC. Protein sequence: CASSSPASGRGYEQYF. This chain links TRBV27 with TRBJ2-7; 12 bases match TRBD2. After removal of 6 bases from V and 4 bases from J, the junction contained 10 bases not matched to a gene. Germline V lookup: CDR1 MNHEY, CDR2 SMNVEV (reference sequence). The CDR3 runs to 16 residues.

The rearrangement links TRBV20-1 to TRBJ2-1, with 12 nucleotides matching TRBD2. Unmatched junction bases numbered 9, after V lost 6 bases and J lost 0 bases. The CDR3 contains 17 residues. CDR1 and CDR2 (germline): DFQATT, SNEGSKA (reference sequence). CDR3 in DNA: TGCAGTGCCTATACGACTAGCGGGAGCGTCTCCTACAATGAGCAGTTCTTC. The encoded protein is CSAYTTSGSVSYNEQFF.

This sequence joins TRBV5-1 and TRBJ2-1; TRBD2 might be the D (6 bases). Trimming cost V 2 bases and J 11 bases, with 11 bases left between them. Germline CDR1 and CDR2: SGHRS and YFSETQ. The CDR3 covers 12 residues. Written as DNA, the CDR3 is TGCGCCAGCAGCTTCCCTGGGACTCAGCAGTTCTTC. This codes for CASSFPGTQQFF.

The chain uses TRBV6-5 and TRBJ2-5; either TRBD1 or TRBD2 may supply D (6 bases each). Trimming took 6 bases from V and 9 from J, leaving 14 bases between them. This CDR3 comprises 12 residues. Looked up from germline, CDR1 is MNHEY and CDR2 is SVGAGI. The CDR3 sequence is CASSNREVAQYF. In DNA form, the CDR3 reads TGTGCCAGCAGCAACAGGGAGGTGGCCCAGTACTTC.

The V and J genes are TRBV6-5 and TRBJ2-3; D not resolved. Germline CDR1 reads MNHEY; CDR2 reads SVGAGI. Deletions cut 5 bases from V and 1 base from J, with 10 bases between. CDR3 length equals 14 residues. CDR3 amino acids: CASSARKGTDTQYF. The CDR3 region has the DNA TGTGCCAGCAGTGCACGGAAGGGCACAGATACGCAGTATTTT.

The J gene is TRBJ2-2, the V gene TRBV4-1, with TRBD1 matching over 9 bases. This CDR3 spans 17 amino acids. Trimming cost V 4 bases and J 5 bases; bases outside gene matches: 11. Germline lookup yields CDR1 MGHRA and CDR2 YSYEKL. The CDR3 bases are TGCGCCAGCAGCCTAAGAGGAGGACAGGGGAATACCGGGGAGCTGTTTTTT. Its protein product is CASSLRGGQGNTGELFF.

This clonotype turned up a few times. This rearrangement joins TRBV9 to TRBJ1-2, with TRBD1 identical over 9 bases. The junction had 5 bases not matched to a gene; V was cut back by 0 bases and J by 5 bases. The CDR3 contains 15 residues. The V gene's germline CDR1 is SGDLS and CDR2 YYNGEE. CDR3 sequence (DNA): TGTGCCAGCAGCGTAGACTCACAGGGGGCGTATGGCTACACCTTC. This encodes CASSVDSQGAYGYTF.

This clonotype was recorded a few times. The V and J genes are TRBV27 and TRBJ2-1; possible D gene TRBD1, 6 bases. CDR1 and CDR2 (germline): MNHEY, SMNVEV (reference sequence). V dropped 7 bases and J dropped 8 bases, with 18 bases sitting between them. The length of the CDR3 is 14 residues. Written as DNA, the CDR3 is TGTGCCAGCACTCAATGGGGACAATTCGATGAGCAGTTCTTC. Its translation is CASTQWGQFDEQFF.

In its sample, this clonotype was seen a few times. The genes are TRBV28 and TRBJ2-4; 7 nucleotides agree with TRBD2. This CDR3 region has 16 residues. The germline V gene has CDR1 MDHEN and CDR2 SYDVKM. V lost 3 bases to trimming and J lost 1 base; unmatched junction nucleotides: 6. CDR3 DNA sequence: TGTGCCAGCAGTTTCAATGGGCGGGGGGCCAAAAACATTCAGTACTTC. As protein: CASSFNGRGAKNIQYF.

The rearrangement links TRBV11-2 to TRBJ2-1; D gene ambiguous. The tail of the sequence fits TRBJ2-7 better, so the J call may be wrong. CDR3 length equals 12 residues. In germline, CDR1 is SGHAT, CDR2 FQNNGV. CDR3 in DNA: TGTGCCAGCAGCCCCTTCTACAATGAGCAGTACTTC. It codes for CASSPFYNEQYF.